This TCR beta chain was sequenced for a study of T cells in Graves' hyperthyroidism and ophthalmopathy. Turning to the study itself: Before treatment of any kind, peripheral blood was taken at initial diagnosis.

This clonotype showed up many times. These patients, aged 18 to 65, had recently diagnosed hyperthyroidism lasting under 2 months. Clinical symptoms, serum thyroxine and TRAb, thyroid ultrasound and orbital computed tomography together formed the diagnostic basis. TCR beta CDR3 regions were amplified from RNA transcripts. First-round RT-PCR targeting the TCR CDR3 was performed with the HTBI primer set. A single record per CDR3 protein comes from TCRdb applying MiXCR to the multiplex PCR reads. The sample gives 370,000 or so distinct CDR3 sequences, 15% to 18% of which show up once; about a quarter is in the top ten. V lost 3 bases to trimming and J lost 4 bases, with 6 bases between them. The CDR3 runs 12 residues. Germline values: CDR1 SNHLY, CDR2 FYNNEI.

The sequenced material came from blood. This receptor was identified in a woman under 30 with Graves' hyperthyroidism that later progressed to Graves' ophthalmopathy. This sequence joins TRBV2 and TRBJ2-5; D is unclear. The CDR3 here is CASSDGGETQYF. The CDR3 region has the DNA TGTGCCAGCAGTGACGGTGGAGAGACCCAGTACTTC.